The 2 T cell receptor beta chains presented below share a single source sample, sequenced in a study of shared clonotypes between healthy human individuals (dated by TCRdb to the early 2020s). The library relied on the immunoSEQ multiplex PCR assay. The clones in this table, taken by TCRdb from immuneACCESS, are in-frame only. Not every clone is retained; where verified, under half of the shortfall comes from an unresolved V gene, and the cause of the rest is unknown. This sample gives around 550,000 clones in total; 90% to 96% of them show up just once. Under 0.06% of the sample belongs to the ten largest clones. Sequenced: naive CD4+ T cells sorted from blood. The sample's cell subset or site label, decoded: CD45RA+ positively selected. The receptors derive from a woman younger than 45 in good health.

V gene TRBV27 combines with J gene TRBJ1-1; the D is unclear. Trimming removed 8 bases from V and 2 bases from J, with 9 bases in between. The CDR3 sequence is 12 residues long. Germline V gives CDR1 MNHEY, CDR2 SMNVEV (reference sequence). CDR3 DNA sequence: TGTGCCAGCGCCCGTGAAAACACTGAAGCTTTCTTT. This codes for CASARENTEAFF.

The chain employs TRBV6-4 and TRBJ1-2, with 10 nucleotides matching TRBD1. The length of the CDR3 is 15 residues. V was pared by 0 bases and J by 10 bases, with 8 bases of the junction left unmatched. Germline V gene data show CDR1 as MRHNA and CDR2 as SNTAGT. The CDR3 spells CASSDSGQGTLAYTF. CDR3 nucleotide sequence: TGTGCCAGCAGTGACTCGGGACAGGGGACATTAGCCTACACCTTC.